Below, one T cell receptor beta chain is given with its context. The assay was immunoSEQ multiplex PCR, and TCRdb's table has in-frame clones only and misses some. The sample yields around 100,000 clones, 85% seen once. This sample is drawn from a study of blood T cell repertoires in COVID-19. This sequence was found in a human donor in a cohort sampled during active COVID-19. The sequencing sample was made of peripheral blood.

The DNA of the CDR3 is TGTGCAAGTCGCTTAGCGACTAGCGGGGGCCGGGTCCATGAGCAGTTCTTC. It specifies CASRLATSGGRVHEQFF. The rearrangement joins TRBV12-2 to TRBJ2-1; the table's D call, TRBD2, has no DNA check behind it. TRBV12-2 corresponds to a pseudogene. CDR3 length: 17 residues.